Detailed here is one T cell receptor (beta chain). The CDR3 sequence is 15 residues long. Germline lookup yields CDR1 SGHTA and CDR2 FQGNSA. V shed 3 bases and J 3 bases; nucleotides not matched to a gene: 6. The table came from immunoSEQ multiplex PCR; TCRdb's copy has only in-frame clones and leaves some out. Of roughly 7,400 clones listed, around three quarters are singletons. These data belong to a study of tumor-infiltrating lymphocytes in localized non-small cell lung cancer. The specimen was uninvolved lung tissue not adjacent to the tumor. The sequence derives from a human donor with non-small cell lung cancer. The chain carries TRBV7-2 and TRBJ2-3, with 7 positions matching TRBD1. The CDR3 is CASSLRLTGTDTQYF. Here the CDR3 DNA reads TGTGCCAGCAGCTTGCGACTGACAGGGACAGATACGCAGTATTTT.